This T cell receptor beta chain appears in the sequencing data of a study of PD-L1 blockade in urothelial cancer. Background on the study: Atezolizumab therapy began for patients in the mid-2010s, dosed at 1,200 mg intravenously every 3 weeks. The study's findings and limits: Enhanced expansion of tumor-associated blood clones at 3 weeks characterized durable-benefit patients.

Note on this clone: The antigen remains undetermined.

Patients' urothelial carcinoma was locally advanced or metastatic. TCR analog templates of synthetic origin were spiked into each PCR. Here immunoSEQ multiplex PCR was the method, and the copy in TCRdb shows in-frame clones only, minus some. The sample includes under 90,000 clones, roughly 90% of them seen just once. Losses at the gene ends were 2 bases for V and 2 bases for J; bases not matched to a gene: 11. Germline V lookup: CDR1 PRHDT, CDR2 FYEKMQ (reference sequence). The length of the CDR3 is 19 residues. Sequencing used PBMCs, obtained around atezolizumab (anti-PD-L1) treatment. This sequence originates from a man aged 55 to 69 with urothelial cancer. This chain links TRBV13 with TRBJ2-3; 12 bases agree with TRBD2. The CDR3 loop is CASSLSWLAGGTTTDTQYF. In nucleotides, the CDR3 is TGTGCCAGCAGCTTAAGTTGGCTAGCGGGGGGGACGACCACAGATACGCAGTATTTT.